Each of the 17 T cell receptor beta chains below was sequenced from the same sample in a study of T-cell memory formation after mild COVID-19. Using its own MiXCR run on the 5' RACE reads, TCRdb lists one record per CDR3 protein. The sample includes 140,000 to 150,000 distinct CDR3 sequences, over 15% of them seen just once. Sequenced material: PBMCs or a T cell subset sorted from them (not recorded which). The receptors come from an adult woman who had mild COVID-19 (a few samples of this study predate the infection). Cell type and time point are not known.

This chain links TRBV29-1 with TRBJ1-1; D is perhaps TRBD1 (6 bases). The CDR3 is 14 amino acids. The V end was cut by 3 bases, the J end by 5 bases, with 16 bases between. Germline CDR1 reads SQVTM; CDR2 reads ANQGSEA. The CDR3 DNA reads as TGCAGCGTTGACAAGGGGGGGGAAGGAACTGAAGCTTTCTTT. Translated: CSVDKGGEGTEAFF. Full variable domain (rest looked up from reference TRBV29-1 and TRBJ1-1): SAVISQKPSRDICQRGTSLTIQCQVDSQVTMMFWYRQQPGQSLTLIATANQGSEATYESGFVIDKFPISRPNLTFSTLTVSNMSPEDSSIYLCSVDKGGEGTEAFFGQGTRLTVV.

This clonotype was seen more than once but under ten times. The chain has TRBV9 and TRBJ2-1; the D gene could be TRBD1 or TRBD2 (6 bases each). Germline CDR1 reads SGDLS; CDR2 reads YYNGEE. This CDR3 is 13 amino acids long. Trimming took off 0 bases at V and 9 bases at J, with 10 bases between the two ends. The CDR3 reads CASSVGGGIEQFF. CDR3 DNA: TGTGCCAGCAGCGTAGGAGGGGGGATTGAGCAGTTCTTC. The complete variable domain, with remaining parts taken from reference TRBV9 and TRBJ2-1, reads DSGVTQTPKHLITATGQRVTLRCSPRSGDLSVYWYQQSLDQGLQFLIQYYNGEERAKGNILERFSAQQFPDLHSELNLSSLELGDSALYFCASSVGGGIEQFFGPGTRLTVL.

The chain's CDR3 is CASSFFGRPYEQYF. DNA of the CDR3: TGTGCCAGCAGCTTTTTCGGCAGGCCCTACGAGCAGTACTTC. The genes are TRBV7-2 and TRBJ2-7; no clear D gene. The CDR3 is 14 amino acids. Trimming shortened V by 3 bases and J by 2 bases, and 11 bases separated the two germline ends. Per germline, CDR1 SGHTA and CDR2 FQGNSA.

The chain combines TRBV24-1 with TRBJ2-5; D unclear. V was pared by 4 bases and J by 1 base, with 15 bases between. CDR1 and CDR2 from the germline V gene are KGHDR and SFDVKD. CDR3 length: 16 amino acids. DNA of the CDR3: TGTGCCACCAGTGAGTCCCCGGGCCCCAGCCAAGAGACCCAGTACTTC. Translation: CATSESPGPSQETQYF.

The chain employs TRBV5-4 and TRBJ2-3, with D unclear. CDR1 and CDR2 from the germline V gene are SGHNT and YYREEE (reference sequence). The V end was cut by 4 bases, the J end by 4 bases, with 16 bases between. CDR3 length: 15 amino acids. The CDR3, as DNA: TGTGCCAGCAGCCGAAGGGCTAGAGAATCAGATACGCAGTATTTT. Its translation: CASSRRARESDTQYF. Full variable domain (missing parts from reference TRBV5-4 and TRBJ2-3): ETGVTQSPTHLIKTRGQQVTLRCSSQSGHNTVSWYQQALGQGPQFIFQYYREEENGRGNFPPRFSGLQFPNYSSELNVNALELDDSALYLCASSRRARESDTQYFGPGTRLTVL.

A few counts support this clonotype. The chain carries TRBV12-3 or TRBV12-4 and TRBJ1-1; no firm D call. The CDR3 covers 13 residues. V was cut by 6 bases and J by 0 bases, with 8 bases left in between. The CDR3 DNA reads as TGTGCCAGCAGCAAGACAATGAACACTGAAGCTTTCTTT. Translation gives CASSKTMNTEAFF.

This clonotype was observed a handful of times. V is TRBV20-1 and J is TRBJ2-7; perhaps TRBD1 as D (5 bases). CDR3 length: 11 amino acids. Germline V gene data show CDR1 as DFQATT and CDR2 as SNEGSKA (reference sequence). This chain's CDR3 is CSSGQSYEQYF. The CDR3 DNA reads TGCTCGAGTGGACAATCCTACGAGCAGTACTTC.

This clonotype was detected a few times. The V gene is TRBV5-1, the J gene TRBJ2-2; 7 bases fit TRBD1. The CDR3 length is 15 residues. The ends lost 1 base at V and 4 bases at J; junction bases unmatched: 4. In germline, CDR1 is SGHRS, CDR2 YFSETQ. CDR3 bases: TGCGCCAGCAGCTTGAGACAGGGCGCCACCGGGGAGCTGTTTTTT. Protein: CASSLRQGATGELFF.

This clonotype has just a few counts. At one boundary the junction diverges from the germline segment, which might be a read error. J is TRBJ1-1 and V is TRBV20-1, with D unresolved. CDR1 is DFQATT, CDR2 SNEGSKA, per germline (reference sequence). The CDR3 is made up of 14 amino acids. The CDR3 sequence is CSATDLNLNSEAFF. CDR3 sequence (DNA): TGCAGTGCTACTGACCTTAACTTGAACTCTGAAGCTTTCTTT.

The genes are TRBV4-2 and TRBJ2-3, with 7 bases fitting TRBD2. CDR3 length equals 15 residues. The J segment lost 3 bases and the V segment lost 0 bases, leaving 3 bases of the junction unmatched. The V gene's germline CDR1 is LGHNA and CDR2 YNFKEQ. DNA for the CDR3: TGTGCCAGCAGCCAAGATTGGGGGGGAACAGATACGCAGTATTTT. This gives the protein CASSQDWGGTDTQYF.

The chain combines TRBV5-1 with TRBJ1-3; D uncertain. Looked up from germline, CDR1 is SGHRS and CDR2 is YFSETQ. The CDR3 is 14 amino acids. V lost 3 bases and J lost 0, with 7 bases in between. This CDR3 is CASSYGDSGNTIYF. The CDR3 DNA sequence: TGCGCCAGCAGCTATGGCGACTCTGGAAACACCATATATTTT.

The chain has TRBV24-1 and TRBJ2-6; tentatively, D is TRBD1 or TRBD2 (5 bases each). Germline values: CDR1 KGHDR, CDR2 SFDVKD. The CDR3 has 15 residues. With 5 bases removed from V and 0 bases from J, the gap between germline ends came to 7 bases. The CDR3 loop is CATSAGLSGANVLTF. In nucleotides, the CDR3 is TGTGCCACCAGTGCGGGGCTCTCTGGGGCCAACGTCCTGACTTTC.

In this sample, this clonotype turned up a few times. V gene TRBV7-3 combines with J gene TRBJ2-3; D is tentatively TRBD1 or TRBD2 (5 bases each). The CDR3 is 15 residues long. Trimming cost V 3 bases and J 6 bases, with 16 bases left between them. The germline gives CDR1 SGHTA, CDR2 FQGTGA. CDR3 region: CASSFSGRRDDTQYF. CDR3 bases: TGTGCCAGCAGCTTTTCGGGACGACGGGATGATACGCAGTATTTT.

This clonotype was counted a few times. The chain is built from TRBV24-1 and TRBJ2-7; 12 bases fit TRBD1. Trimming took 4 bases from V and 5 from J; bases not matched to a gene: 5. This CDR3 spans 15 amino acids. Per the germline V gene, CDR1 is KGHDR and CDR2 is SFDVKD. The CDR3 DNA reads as TGTGCCACCAGTGACACCGGGACAGGGGGCGACGAGCAGTACTTC. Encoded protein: CATSDTGTGGDEQYF.

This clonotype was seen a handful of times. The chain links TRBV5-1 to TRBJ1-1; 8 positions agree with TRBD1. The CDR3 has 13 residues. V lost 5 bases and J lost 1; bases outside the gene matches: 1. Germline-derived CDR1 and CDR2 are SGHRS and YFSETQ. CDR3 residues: CASRGTGNTEAFF. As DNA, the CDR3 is TGCGCCAGCAGGGGGACAGGGAACACTGAAGCTTTCTTT.

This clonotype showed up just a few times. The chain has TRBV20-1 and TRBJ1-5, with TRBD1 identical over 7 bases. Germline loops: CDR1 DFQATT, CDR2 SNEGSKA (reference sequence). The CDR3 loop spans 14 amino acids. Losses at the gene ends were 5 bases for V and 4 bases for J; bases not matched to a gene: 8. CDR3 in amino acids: CSAVRDSPNQPQHF. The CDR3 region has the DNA TGCAGTGCTGTCCGGGACAGCCCAAATCAGCCCCAGCATTTT.

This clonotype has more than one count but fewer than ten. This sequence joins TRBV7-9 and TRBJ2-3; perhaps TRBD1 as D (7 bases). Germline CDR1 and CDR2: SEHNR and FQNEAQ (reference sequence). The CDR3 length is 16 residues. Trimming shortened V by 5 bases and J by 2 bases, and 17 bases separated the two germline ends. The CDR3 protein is CASSPTDRDFTDTQYF. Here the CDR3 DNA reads TGTGCCAGCAGCCCCACCGACAGGGACTTCACAGATACGCAGTATTTT.